The clone carrying this T cell receptor (beta chain) appeared many times. The TCR beta CDR3 regions underwent amplification using RNA transcripts as the source. Carried out on the TCR CDR3, a first-round RT-PCR used the HTBI primer set. TCRdb recomputed calls from the multiplex PCR reads with MiXCR, one row per CDR3 protein. The table includes around 620,000 distinct CDR3 sequences, 14% detected once. The CDR3 has 15 residues. V lost 3 bases and J lost 2; bases outside the gene matches: 5. The V gene's germline CDR1 is SEHNR and CDR2 FQNEAQ (reference sequence). This sample was taken from a study of T cells in Graves' hyperthyroidism and ophthalmopathy.

Sequencing input: blood. The rearrangement joins TRBV7-9 to TRBJ2-7, with 9 bases that match TRBD1. The source of this sequence is a young woman with Graves' ophthalmopathy. The CDR3 region has the DNA TGTGCCAGCAGCTTCGGACAGGGGCTTACCTACGAGCAGTACTTC. This gives the protein CASSFGQGLTYEQYF.